Listed below are T cell receptor beta chains from one sample, sequenced in a study of Graves' ophthalmopathy and Graves' hyperthyroidism. TCRdb reprocessed the multiplex PCR reads with MiXCR, giving one entry per CDR3 protein. The sample shows about 1.2 million distinct CDR3 sequences, roughly two fifths of them seen only once. Sample: peripheral blood or thyroid tissue (not recorded which). Source of these receptors: an adult man with Graves' hyperthyroidism. The CDR3 runs from the conserved cysteine through the conserved F or W. D genes are given only for firm matches. Rows give clone size only sometimes, using once, few, many, or a class for an expanded clone.

v_call: TRBV6-6; d_call: TRBD1; j_call: TRBJ1-1; clone_size: few; cdr3_nt: TGTGCCAGCAGTTACTCAACAGGGGGCGCGTATAGCACTGAAGCTTTCTTT; cdr3_aa: CASSYSTGGAYSTEAFF
v_call: TRBV20-1; d_call: NA; j_call: TRBJ1-5; clone_size: NA; cdr3_nt: TGCAGTGCTAGAGATATTGGGGGGGCAGGTCAGCCCCAGCATTTT; cdr3_aa: CSARDIGGAGQPQHF
v_call: TRBV20-1; d_call: NA; j_call: TRBJ1-1; clone_size: many; cdr3_nt: TGCAGTGCTAGAGGTAGGACGAACACTGAAGCTTTCTTT; cdr3_aa: CSARGRTNTEAFF
v_call: TRBV7-3; d_call: NA; j_call: TRBJ2-2; clone_size: many; cdr3_nt: TGTGCCAGCAAAAAGGACTCTAACACCGGGGAGCTGTTTTTT; cdr3_aa: CASKKDSNTGELFF
v_call: TRBV6-5; d_call: NA; j_call: TRBJ2-6; clone_size: many; cdr3_nt: TGTGCCAGCGTAGCCGACTCTGGGGCCAACGTCCTGACTTTC; cdr3_aa: CASVADSGANVLTF
v_call: TRBV6-6; d_call: TRBD1; j_call: TRBJ1-2; clone_size: NA; cdr3_nt: TGTGCCAGCTGCCTTACCCCTCACAGGGGGCATGGCTACACCTTC; cdr3_aa: CASCLTPHRGHGYTF
v_call: TRBV10-3; d_call: TRBD1; j_call: TRBJ1-2; clone_size: NA; cdr3_nt: TGTGCCACCAGGGGGCGTGGGGGGTCGATCAACTATGGCTACACCTTC; cdr3_aa: CATRGRGGSINYGYTF
v_call: TRBV10-3; d_call: NA; j_call: TRBJ1-1; clone_size: many; cdr3_nt: TGTGCCACCGCTTGGGTGTCGAACACTGAAGCTTTCTTT; cdr3_aa: CATAWVSNTEAFF
v_call: TRBV24-1; d_call: TRBD2; j_call: TRBJ2-5; clone_size: many; cdr3_nt: TGTGCCACCAGTCTTAGCGGGGGGCCCCAAGAGACCCAGTACTTC; cdr3_aa: CATSLSGGPQETQYF
v_call: TRBV7-2; d_call: NA; j_call: TRBJ1-1; clone_size: NA; cdr3_nt: TGTGCCAGCAGCTCTCCAACTGGGGGGCTCTCTGAAGCTTTCTTT; cdr3_aa: CASSSPTGGLSEAFF
v_call: TRBV7-9; d_call: NA; j_call: TRBJ1-6; clone_size: many; cdr3_nt: TGTGCCAGCAGCACAACTGACTGGGGTATCAATTCACCCCTCCACTTT; cdr3_aa: CASSTTDWGINSPLHF
v_call: TRBV7-2; d_call: NA; j_call: TRBJ1-6; clone_size: many; cdr3_nt: TGTGCCAGCAGCCGACCGCAGGCAGGAGATTCACCCCTCCACTTT; cdr3_aa: CASSRPQAGDSPLHF
v_call: TRBV15; d_call: NA; j_call: TRBJ1-5; clone_size: NA; cdr3_nt: TGTGCCACCAGCAGAGGGGGGGAGACCCAGCATTTT; cdr3_aa: CATSRGGETQHF
v_call: TRBV2; d_call: NA; j_call: TRBJ1-1; clone_size: once; cdr3_nt: TGTGCCGCCAGCAGTAGGTTGAGCACTGAAGCTTTCTTT; cdr3_aa: CAASSRLSTEAFF
v_call: TRBV7-2; d_call: NA; j_call: TRBJ2-6; clone_size: NA; cdr3_nt: TGTGCCAGCAGCTTCATCGGGAGAAGACCGTCGTGGGCCAACGTCCTGACTTTC; cdr3_aa: CASSFIGRRPSWANVLTF